A single sample gave rise to the 12 T cell receptor beta chains below, sequenced in a study of blood T cell repertoires in COVID-19. Assay used: immunoSEQ multiplex PCR; TCRdb lists only in-frame clones, some missing. The repertoire holds approximately 200,000 clones, with roughly 81% as singletons. Sequenced material: peripheral blood. The receptors shown here come from a woman older than 75 with COVID-19, enrolled during active disease.

V is TRBV3-1 (or the pseudogene TRBV3-2) and J is TRBJ1-2; D call uncertain. CDR3 length equals 15 residues. Trimming took off 5 bases at V and 0 bases at J, with 13 bases between the two ends. CDR1 and CDR2 from the germline V gene are LGHDT and YNNKEL (reference sequence). The CDR3 protein is CASSYLSLTNYGYTF. CDR3 sequence (DNA): TGTGCCAGCAGCTACCTTAGCCTAACTAACTATGGCTACACCTTC.

The chain joins TRBV7-9 to TRBJ1-5, with TRBD1 matching 7 bases. J was trimmed by 3 bases and V by 5 bases; bases with no gene match: 7. The CDR3 runs to 15 residues. In germline, CDR1 is SEHNR, CDR2 FQNEAQ (reference sequence). The CDR3 nucleotides read TGTGCCAGCAGCCCGACAGGGAGTCCCAATCAGCCCCAGCATTTT. Translation gives CASSPTGSPNQPQHF.

The chain joins TRBV30 to TRBJ1-3; possible D gene TRBD1, 6 bases. Germline V lookup: CDR1 GTSNPN, CDR2 SVGIG (reference sequence). V was pared by 7 bases and J by 0 bases, with 22 bases between. This CDR3 has 17 residues. CDR3 bases: TGTGCCTCCCATGTCCGCGGGGGGGCGAGCTCTGGAAACACCATATATTTT. Protein product: CASHVRGGASSGNTIYF.

V gene TRBV2 combines with J gene TRBJ1-5; D is undetermined. The CDR3 runs to 13 residues. With 1 base removed from V and 12 bases from J, the gap between germline ends came to 13 bases. Germline V gene sequence: CDR1 SNHLY, CDR2 FYNNEI. The CDR3 DNA reads as TGTGCCAGCAGTGAAGGGAGGGATAGGCTCCAGCATTTT. Its translation is CASSEGRDRLQHF.

The chain carries TRBV25-1 and TRBJ2-1; TRBD2 matches at 8 bases. V shed 6 bases, J shed 3 bases, and the junction held 10 bases outside the gene matches. This CDR3 is 16 amino acids long. CDR1 is MGHDK and CDR2 is SYGVNS in the germline V gene. CDR3 DNA: TGTGCCAGCAGCCCTTTCACTAGCGGAAACTACAATGAGCAGTTCTTC. Encoded protein: CASSPFTSGNYNEQFF.

The J gene is TRBJ2-1, the V gene TRBV12-1; the table's D call TRBD2 went unverified against the DNA. TRBV12-1 is a documented pseudogene. This CDR3 spans 16 amino acids. CDR3 protein: CASSSGLAGGPGEQFF. CDR3 nucleotide sequence: TGTGCCAGCAGCTCGGGACTAGCGGGAGGGCCCGGTGAGCAGTTCTTC.

V and J are TRBV4-3 and TRBJ2-4, with 9 bases that match TRBD2. Trimming cost V 1 base and J 9 bases; bases outside gene matches: 16. The germline V gene encodes CDR1 LGHNA and CDR2 YSLEER. CDR3 size: 18 residues. The CDR3 nucleotides read TGCGCCAGCAGCCAAGTCAAAGCGGCGGGGGGGGCCCGAGTCATTCAGTACTTC. Its protein product is CASSQVKAAGGARVIQYF.

This clone was picked up a small number of times. The CDR3 nucleotides read TGTGCCAGCAGCTCCCAGGGGGCGGAGGGGGAGACCCAGTACTTC. Its translation is CASSSQGAEGETQYF. The V and J genes are TRBV7-9 and TRBJ2-5; 8 nucleotides line up with TRBD1. Germline trimming cut 4 bases from V and 5 bases from J; bases unmatched to any gene: 9. Germline CDR1 SEHNR, CDR2 FQNEAQ (reference sequence). The CDR3 is 15 amino acids.

The chain combines TRBV6-4 with TRBJ2-1, with D possibly TRBD2 on 6 matching bases. This CDR3 has 14 residues. V shed 2 bases and J shed 9 bases, with 14 bases lying between them. The germline V gene encodes CDR1 MRHNA and CDR2 SNTAGT. CDR3 residues: CASSDEEGLSEQFF. CDR3 DNA sequence: TGTGCCAGCAGTGACGAGGAGGGATTAAGTGAGCAGTTCTTC.

V and J are TRBV6-6 and TRBJ1-1; D not resolved. Germline V gives CDR1 MNHNY, CDR2 SVGAGI (reference sequence). The CDR3 is 17 amino acids. The V end lost 5 bases, the J end lost 0 bases, and 19 bases lay between the germline ends. The CDR3 DNA reads as TGTGCCAGCAGTCGCCGGGTAAGCAAGATCATGAACACTGAAGCTTTCTTT. Protein product: CASSRRVSKIMNTEAFF.

The rearrangement links TRBV19 to TRBJ2-3, with D tentatively TRBD1 (5 bases). CDR3 length equals 15 residues. V lost 1 base to trimming and J lost 4 bases, with 12 bases between them. Germline V lookup: CDR1 LNHDA, CDR2 SQIVND (reference sequence). The chain's CDR3 is CASSIGQGVPDTQYF. For the CDR3, the DNA is TGTGCCAGTAGTATAGGGCAGGGTGTCCCAGATACGCAGTATTTT.

Only one count was recorded for this clone. V and J are TRBV5-4 and TRBJ1-2; D unresolved. With 1 base removed from V and 5 bases from J, the gap between germline ends came to 9 bases. Germline V gene sequence: CDR1 SGHNT, CDR2 YYREEE (reference sequence). CDR3 size: 13 residues. In nucleotides, the CDR3 is TGTGCCAGCAGCTTGAGCGGGCTTTATGGCTACACCTTC. Translation: CASSLSGLYGYTF.